The subject of this entry is one T cell receptor (beta chain). Its antigen is unknown. These data are taken from a study of blood T cells in healthy people across ages. Overall study context: There was about one barcoded beta molecule captured by template switching per two T cells.

Combining a sample-barcoded 5' primer with a J-beta primer mix, a second PCR ran for roughly 7 to 12 cycles. MiXCR was run by TCRdb on the 5' RACE reads, yielding one entry per CDR3 protein. In the table there are approximately 1,000,000 distinct CDR3 sequences, more than 40% of which are singletons. V shed 0 bases, J shed 4 bases, and the junction held 11 bases outside the gene matches. Per the germline V gene, CDR1 is SGHDT and CDR2 is YYEEEE. This CDR3 has 18 residues. Study-wide results and caveats: Unsorted PBMCs blocked a conclusive comparison of naive and antigen-experienced cells. Expanded clonotype changes were possibly confounded by unknown donor CMV status.

V usage is TRBV5-6 and J usage is TRBJ2-2; 8 positions match TRBD1. Material for sequencing was blood. This sequence was found in a woman between 55 and 75 years old in good health. DNA for the CDR3: TGTGCCAGCAGCTTGGACTCGTTTTCAGGGGGCGCCACCGGGGAGCTGTTTTTT. Translating it yields CASSLDSFSGGATGELFF.